This section outlines one T cell receptor (beta chain) sequence together with its context. This entry is derived from a study of blood T cell repertoires in COVID-19. Study information: Samples taken during acute and convalescent COVID-19 were collected in the United States, Italy and Spain.

How the authors handled the data: Quantification of nucleated cells was approximated via reference gene primer amplification. Profiling relied on immunoSEQ multiplex PCR, and the TCRdb table lists in-frame clones only, not all of them. From that table come the V and J calls and clone size; the DNA was used to work out D and trimming. The sample holds 40,000 or so clones, about four fifths seen once. Trimming cost V 3 bases and J 5 bases, with 8 bases left between them. The CDR3 runs 12 residues. In germline, CDR1 is SGDLS, CDR2 YYNGEE. The chain is built from TRBV9 and TRBJ1-2; D might be TRBD1 (6 bases). This TCR derives from a man aged 35 to 55 with active or convalescent COVID-19. The sequencing input was peripheral blood. The CDR3, as DNA: TGTGCCAGCAGCGCCGGACAGTATGGCTACACCTTC. Encoded protein: CASSAGQYGYTF.